One sample yielded the 2 T cell receptor beta chains listed below, sequenced in a study of blood T cells in healthy people across ages. Primers used in a second PCR of about 6 to 11 cycles were a sample-barcoded 5' primer and a J-beta primer mix. TCRdb analysed the 5' RACE reads with MiXCR anew, one entry per CDR3 protein. The sample consists of around 520,000 distinct CDR3 sequences, about 27% of them appearing once. A further study also used this sample, focusing on T cells of mothers and their children.

The sample was blood. Receptor source: a boy younger than 10 in good health.

The chain couples TRBV7-6 to TRBJ2-5; 11 nucleotides match TRBD2. The end of the DNA is better explained by TRBJ2-7, so the J call may be wrong. Germline CDR1 and CDR2: SGHVS and FNYEAQ. The CDR3 length is 15 residues. The DNA for the CDR3 is TGTGCCAGCAGCCCATATAGCGGGAGGGCCTACGAGCAGTACTTC. Its protein product is CASSPYSGRAYEQYF.

The V call is TRBV10-1, the J call TRBJ2-1, with D perhaps TRBD1 or TRBD2 (6 bases each). The tail of the sequence fits TRBJ2-7 better, so the J call may be wrong. Per the germline V gene, CDR1 is WNHNN and CDR2 is SYGVQD (reference sequence). This CDR3 region has 14 residues. CDR3 loop: CASSPGAGNYEQYF. The CDR3 DNA sequence: TGCGCCAGCAGCCCGGGGGCCGGGAACTACGAGCAGTACTTC.